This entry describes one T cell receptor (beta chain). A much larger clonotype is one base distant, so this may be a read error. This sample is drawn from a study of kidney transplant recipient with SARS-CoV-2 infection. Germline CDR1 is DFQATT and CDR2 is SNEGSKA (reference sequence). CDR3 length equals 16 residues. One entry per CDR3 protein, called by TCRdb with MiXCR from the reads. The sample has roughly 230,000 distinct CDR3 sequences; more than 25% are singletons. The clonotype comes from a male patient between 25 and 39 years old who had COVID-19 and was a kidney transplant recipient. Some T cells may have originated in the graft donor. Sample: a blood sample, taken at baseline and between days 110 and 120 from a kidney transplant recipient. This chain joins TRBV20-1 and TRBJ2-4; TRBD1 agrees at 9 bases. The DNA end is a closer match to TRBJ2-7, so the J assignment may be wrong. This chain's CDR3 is CSARSDGTGLPYEQYF. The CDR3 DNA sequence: TGCAGTGCTAGAAGTGATGGGACAGGGTTACCCTACGAGCAGTACTTC.